A single sample is the source of the 22 T cell receptor beta chains below, sequenced in a study of T cell responses to AZD1222 COVID-19 vaccine. Clones were sequenced by immunoSEQ multiplex PCR, and TCRdb holds only the in-frame ones, with some missing. The table records 25,000 or so clones, about 90% of them present only once. This sample comprised peripheral blood, obtained 28 days after the second AZD1222 dose. The source is an adult who received the AZD1222 COVID-19 vaccine.

The V gene is TRBV11-2, the J gene TRBJ1-1; D is possibly TRBD1 (5 bases). The CDR3 is 16 amino acids. Trimming stripped 1 base from V and 4 bases from J, with 16 bases between. Germline lookup yields CDR1 SGHAT and CDR2 FQNNGV. In DNA, the CDR3 is TGTGCCAGCAGCTTAGCCGGGGCCGGGGGGGGCACTGAAGCTTTCTTT. It specifies CASSLAGAGGGTEAFF.

This chain joins TRBV12-5 and TRBJ2-2; 9 positions agree with TRBD2. Germline V CDR1 and CDR2: LGHNT, FRNRAP. V shed 2 bases, J shed 7 bases, and the junction held 5 bases outside the gene matches. CDR3 size: 15 residues. In DNA form, the CDR3 reads TGTGCTAGTGGTTTGTATAGCGGGAGTGTCGGGGAGCTGTTTTTT. Its protein is CASGLYSGSVGELFF.

This chain links TRBV6-4 with TRBJ2-7, with TRBD2 matching over 7 bases. Losses at the gene ends were 6 bases for V and 0 bases for J; bases not matched to a gene: 8. This CDR3 is 15 amino acids long. From germline, CDR1 is MRHNA and CDR2 SNTAGT. CDR3 region: CASSPAGSDSYEQYF. Written as DNA, the CDR3 is TGTGCCAGCAGCCCAGCGGGGAGCGACTCCTACGAGCAGTACTTC.

CDR3 protein: CASSLTWGNEQFF. The CDR3 nucleotides read TGTGCCAGCAGCTTAACCTGGGGAAATGAGCAGTTCTTC. The chain recombines TRBV7-3 with TRBJ2-1; D is uncertain. V dropped 0 bases and J dropped 7 bases, with 7 bases sitting between them. This CDR3 contains 13 residues. CDR1 SGHTA and CDR2 FQGTGA come from the germline V gene. The full variable domain, completed using reference TRBV7-3 and TRBJ2-1, is GAGVSQTPSNKVTEKGKYVELRCDPISGHTALYWYRQSLGQGPEFLIYFQGTGAADDSGLPNDRFFAVRPEGSVSTLKIQRTERGDSAVYLCASSLTWGNEQFFGPGTRLTVL.

This chain uses TRBV7-9 with TRBJ2-7; D is possibly TRBD1 (6 bases). Per the germline V gene, CDR1 is SEHNR and CDR2 is FQNEAQ (reference sequence). This CDR3 has 15 amino acids. The V gene lost 4 bases and the J gene lost 3 bases, with 16 bases spanning the gap. CDR3 loop: CASSSLGGAIYEQYF. The CDR3 nucleotides read TGTGCCAGCAGCTCCCTTGGGGGCGCTATCTACGAGCAGTACTTC.

V usage is TRBV9 and J usage is TRBJ2-1; 7 bases map to TRBD2. The CDR3 length is 17 residues. Germline lookup yields CDR1 SGDLS and CDR2 YYNGEE. V lost 0 bases, J lost 5 bases, and 11 bases stayed unmatched. This chain's CDR3 is CASSVVARFGGNNEQFF. The CDR3 region has the DNA TGTGCCAGCAGCGTAGTAGCTAGGTTCGGGGGGAACAATGAGCAGTTCTTC.

This chain links TRBV4-2 with TRBJ2-7, with D possibly TRBD2 on 6 matching bases. The CDR3 length is 15 residues. Germline V CDR1 and CDR2: LGHNA, YNFKEQ. V was cut by 0 bases and J by 1 base, with 10 bases left in between. The CDR3 nucleotides read TGTGCCAGCAGCCAAGATCGCGGGGAGTCCTACGAGCAGTACTTC. Translation gives CASSQDRGESYEQYF.

The rearrangement joins TRBV5-5 to TRBJ2-3; the match to TRBD1 covers 8 bases. CDR3 length: 16 amino acids. The V and J ends lost 0 bases and 0 bases, in that order; junction bases with no gene match: 3. The germline gives CDR1 SGHKS, CDR2 YYEKEE (reference sequence). This chain's CDR3 is CASSLGQGKSTDTQYF. Written as DNA, the CDR3 is TGTGCCAGCAGCTTGGGACAGGGGAAAAGCACAGATACGCAGTATTTT.

V gene TRBV6-2 or TRBV6-3 combines with J gene TRBJ2-3; 9 bases are a match to TRBD1. The V gene's germline CDR1 is MNHEY and CDR2 SVGEGT. Trimming cost V 4 bases and J 1 base; bases outside gene matches: 9. The CDR3 has 17 amino acids. CDR3 sequence reads: CASSSRYRTGGTDTQYF. For the CDR3, the DNA is TGTGCCAGCAGTTCCCGATACCGGACAGGGGGCACAGATACGCAGTATTTT.

The chain recombines TRBV29-1 with TRBJ2-2, with unresolved D. Between the trimmed V and J ends, which lost 7 bases and 7 bases, there was a span of 7 bases. Germline V lookup: CDR1 SQVTM, CDR2 ANQGSEA. The CDR3 totals 10 residues. The CDR3 DNA is TGCAGCGCCAAACACGGGGAGCTGTTTTTT. Protein: CSAKHGELFF.

This rearrangement joins TRBV9 to TRBJ2-1; D unresolved. CDR3 length equals 13 residues. V dropped 2 bases and J dropped 6 bases, with 9 bases sitting between them. Germline V gene data show CDR1 as SGDLS and CDR2 as YYNGEE. The CDR3 here is CASSVLESNEQFF. The CDR3 region has the DNA TGTGCCAGCAGCGTTTTAGAAAGCAATGAGCAGTTCTTC.

The rearrangement joins TRBV11-1 to TRBJ2-1; D is unclear. The CDR3 is made up of 14 amino acids. V was cut by 1 base and J by 2 bases, with 6 bases left in between. Looked up from germline, CDR1 is SGHAT and CDR2 is FQDESV (reference sequence). The CDR3 nucleotides are TGTGCCAGCAGCTTAGAGGGTACCTACAATGAGCAGTTCTTC. This encodes CASSLEGTYNEQFF.

This chain joins TRBV6-5 and TRBJ2-1; 11 nucleotides match TRBD1. The CDR3 length is 14 residues. CDR1 and CDR2 from the germline V gene are MNHEY and SVGAGI. Trimming at V came to 7 bases and at J to 6 bases, leaving 5 bases not matched to a gene. CDR3 coding DNA: TGTGCCAGCACCACCGGGACAGGGGGCAATGAGCAGTTCTTC. Encoded protein: CASTTGTGGNEQFF.

The V gene is TRBV24-1, the J gene TRBJ1-2; D remains ambiguous. Trimming cost V 0 bases and J 4 bases, with 5 bases left between them. The germline V gene has CDR1 KGHDR and CDR2 SFDVKD. CDR3 size: 13 residues. CDR3 in DNA: TGTGCCACCAGTGATTTGAGTTTCTATGGCTACACCTTC. Amino acid sequence: CATSDLSFYGYTF.

This chain uses TRBV25-1 with TRBJ1-4; perhaps TRBD1 as D (6 bases). Germline V gives CDR1 MGHDK, CDR2 SYGVNS. V was pared by 8 bases and J by 4 bases, with 8 bases between. The CDR3 contains 12 residues. In nucleotides, the CDR3 is TGTGCCAGCGGGGGCGTTAATGAAAAACTGTTTTTT. Amino acid sequence: CASGGVNEKLFF.

This clone was counted between two and nine times. The rearrangement links TRBV6-2 or TRBV6-3 to TRBJ1-1; 8 bases map to TRBD1. Germline values: CDR1 MNHEY, CDR2 SVGEGT. V lost 2 bases to trimming and J lost 6 bases; unmatched junction nucleotides: 8. There are 15 residues in the CDR3. The CDR3 region is CASSYPDRAPAEAFF. The CDR3 bases are TGTGCCAGCAGTTACCCGGACAGGGCTCCGGCTGAAGCTTTCTTT.

The chain employs TRBV12-3 or TRBV12-4 and TRBJ1-5, with D perhaps TRBD1 (6 bases). Trimming pared 3 bases from V and 7 bases from J, leaving 10 bases between. The CDR3 has 13 amino acids. The CDR3 loop is CASSLGRGQPQHF. The CDR3 nucleotides are TGTGCCAGCAGTTTGGGCAGGGGCCAGCCCCAGCATTTT.

This clone was counted once. The J gene is TRBJ1-3, the V gene TRBV28; D is unclear. The V gene's germline CDR1 is MDHEN and CDR2 SYDVKM. This CDR3 has 12 amino acids. With 8 bases removed from V and 0 bases from J, the gap between germline ends came to 5 bases. The DNA for the CDR3 is TGTGCCAGCCTGAACTCTGGAAACACCATATATTTT. It encodes CASLNSGNTIYF.

The chain recombines TRBV10-3 with TRBJ1-2, with a tentative D call TRBD1 (5 bases). There are 13 residues in the CDR3. CDR1 and CDR2 from the germline V gene are ENHRY and SYGVKD. The V gene lost 6 bases and the J gene lost 8 bases, with 16 bases spanning the gap. CDR3 bases: TGTGCCATCAGCCCGACGGGGGGGGAAGGCTACACCTTC. Translating gives CAISPTGGEGYTF.

The genes are TRBV11-2 and TRBJ1-2; the D is unclear. Germline assignment: CDR1 SGHAT and CDR2 FQNNGV. CDR3 length: 14 amino acids. The germline V and J ends were trimmed by 4 bases and 6 bases, with 15 bases remaining between them. CDR3 DNA: TGTGCCAGCAGCTCCGGTTGGAGTGGAGATGGCTACACCTTC. This sequence encodes CASSSGWSGDGYTF. The whole variable domain, remainder taken from reference TRBV11-2 and TRBJ1-2, is EAGVAQSPRYKIIEKRQSVAFWCNPISGHATLYWYQQILGQGPKLLIQFQNNGVVDDSQLPKDRFSAERLKGVDSTLKIQPAKLEDSAVYLCASSSGWSGDGYTFGSGTRLTVV.

This clone was detected a few times. The CDR3 is CASSARQGRQPQHF. CDR3 coding DNA: TGTGCCAGCAGCGCCCGACAGGGCCGTCAGCCCCAGCATTTT. The V gene is TRBV7-2, the J gene TRBJ1-5; 7 nucleotides align to TRBD1. Germline loops: CDR1 SGHTA, CDR2 FQGNSA. CDR3 length: 14 residues. Trimming cost V 5 bases and J 6 bases; bases outside gene matches: 7.

V is TRBV7-3 and J is TRBJ2-1, with 8 bases fitting TRBD1. Germline CDR1 is SGHTA and CDR2 is FQGTGA. There are 13 residues in the CDR3. V was pared by 4 bases and J by 6 bases, with 2 bases of the junction left unmatched. The CDR3 sequence is CASSSTGGNEQFF. The CDR3 nucleotides are TGTGCCAGCAGCTCAACAGGGGGCAATGAGCAGTTCTTC.